This T cell receptor (beta chain) was identified in a study of shared clonotypes between healthy human individuals. Here immunoSEQ multiplex PCR was the method, and the copy in TCRdb shows in-frame clones only, minus some. The data show some 1,600,000 clones, roughly 98% seen once. Trimming pared 0 bases from V and 1 base from J, leaving 9 bases between. Germline CDR1 WNHNN, CDR2 SYGVQD (reference sequence). The CDR3 has 15 residues. The sequenced sample was naive CD4+ T cells sorted from blood. Described subset: CD45RA+ positively selected. This TCR derives from a man aged 30 to 45 in good health. The V gene is TRBV10-1, the J gene TRBJ2-5; tentatively, D is TRBD1 (6 bases). The CDR3 region has the DNA TGCGCCAGCAGTGAGTCGGGGGCAACCCAAGAGACCCAGTACTTC. Its protein is CASSESGATQETQYF.